Listed below are T cell receptor beta chains from one sample, sequenced in a study of T cells in Graves' hyperthyroidism and ophthalmopathy. TCRdb processed the multiplex PCR reads anew with MiXCR; each CDR3 protein has one entry. The sample has around 520,000 distinct CDR3 sequences, around 22% seen once. The sample consisted of blood. The source is a woman aged 25 to 39 with Graves' ophthalmopathy. Each CDR3 is given with its conserved first and last residue. Each record gives: D gene, V gene, clone size, J gene, CDR3 length, CDR3 DNA, CDR3 protein. D genes are given only for firm matches. Only part of the rows carry a size: once, few, many, or a class if the clone is expanded.

D gene: NA
V gene: TRBV19
clone size: NA
J gene: TRBJ1-5
CDR3 length: 14
CDR3 DNA: TGTGCCAGTAGATGGGGGGCTGGCAATCAGCCCCAGCATTTT
CDR3 protein: CASRWGAGNQPQHF

D gene: NA
V gene: TRBV4-2
clone size: many
J gene: TRBJ2-5
CDR3 length: 17
CDR3 DNA: TGTGCCAGCAGCCAGAGGGGTGGCGGGTCGTACCAAGAGACCCAGTACTTC
CDR3 protein: CASSQRGGGSYQETQYF

D gene: TRBD2
V gene: TRBV12-3/TRBV12-4
clone size: NA
J gene: TRBJ2-5
CDR3 length: 16
CDR3 DNA: TGTGCCAGCAGTCCTCTTCCAGCGGGGGGGCGAGAGACCCAGTACTTC
CDR3 protein: CASSPLPAGGRETQYF

D gene: TRBD1
V gene: TRBV20-1
clone size: NA
J gene: TRBJ1-1
CDR3 length: 15
CDR3 DNA: TGCAGTGCAATTACTAACAGGGGGCGCGGGACTGAAGCTTTCTTT
CDR3 protein: CSAITNRGRGTEAFF

D gene: NA
V gene: TRBV7-2
clone size: many
J gene: TRBJ1-2
CDR3 length: 14
CDR3 DNA: TGTGCCAGCAGCTTTGCGGGGGTGGACTATGGCTACACCTTC
CDR3 protein: CASSFAGVDYGYTF

D gene: NA
V gene: TRBV10-1
clone size: NA
J gene: TRBJ2-4
CDR3 length: 13
CDR3 DNA: TGCGCCAGCAGTGACACCGCGACCCACATTCAGTACTTC
CDR3 protein: CASSDTATHIQYF

D gene: TRBD1
V gene: TRBV16
clone size: many
J gene: TRBJ1-2
CDR3 length: 12
CDR3 DNA: TGTGCCAGCAGCCAGGACAGGGGTGGCTACACCTTC
CDR3 protein: CASSQDRGGYTF

D gene: NA
V gene: TRBV5-5
clone size: NA
J gene: TRBJ1-5
CDR3 length: 15
CDR3 DNA: TGTGCCAGCAGCTTGTACGGGGCTGGGGATCAGCCCCAGCATTTT
CDR3 protein: CASSLYGAGDQPQHF

D gene: NA
V gene: TRBV6-1
clone size: many
J gene: TRBJ1-2
CDR3 length: 11
CDR3 DNA: TGTGCCAGCAGACTTCAGGCCGACTACACCTTC
CDR3 protein: CASRLQADYTF

D gene: NA
V gene: TRBV25-1
clone size: many
J gene: TRBJ2-5
CDR3 length: 14
CDR3 DNA: TGTGCCAGCGCCGAATCAGGGTTCCAAGAGACCCAGTACTTC
CDR3 protein: CASAESGFQETQYF

D gene: NA
V gene: TRBV11-2
clone size: NA
J gene: TRBJ1-2
CDR3 length: 18
CDR3 DNA: TGTGCCAGCAGCTCACACAGGCCCTTAAAGGGAACAAACTATGGCTACACCTTC
CDR3 protein: CASSSHRPLKGTNYGYTF

D gene: TRBD2
V gene: TRBV12-3/TRBV12-4
clone size: many
J gene: TRBJ2-2
CDR3 length: 16
CDR3 DNA: TGTGCCAGCAGAGTACTAGCGGGGGCTGTGACCGGGGAGCTGTTTTTT
CDR3 protein: CASRVLAGAVTGELFF

D gene: NA
V gene: TRBV27
clone size: many
J gene: TRBJ2-7
CDR3 length: 14
CDR3 DNA: TGTGCCAGCAGTTCACCGAATAGCTTATACGAGCAGCACTTC
CDR3 protein: CASSSPNSLYEQHF

D gene: TRBD1
V gene: TRBV19
clone size: NA
J gene: TRBJ1-5
CDR3 length: 15
CDR3 DNA: TGTGCCAGTATCGACAGGGGTGCGGGCAATCAGCCCCAGCATTTT
CDR3 protein: CASIDRGAGNQPQHF

D gene: NA
V gene: TRBV19
clone size: many
J gene: TRBJ1-2
CDR3 length: 15
CDR3 DNA: TGTGCCAGTACCCATCAGGGCACGAGTTACTATGGCTACACCTTC
CDR3 protein: CASTHQGTSYYGYTF

D gene: NA
V gene: TRBV24-1
clone size: many
J gene: TRBJ1-2
CDR3 length: 17
CDR3 DNA: TGTGCCACCAGTGATATTTCAGGGGACGGACGATACTATGGCTACACCTTC
CDR3 protein: CATSDISGDGRYYGYTF

D gene: NA
V gene: TRBV5-1
clone size: once
J gene: TRBJ2-7
CDR3 length: 12
CDR3 DNA: TGCGCCAGCAACTATAACTCCTACGAGCAGTACTTC
CDR3 protein: CASNYNSYEQYF

D gene: TRBD1
V gene: TRBV20-1
clone size: many
J gene: TRBJ1-5
CDR3 length: 13
CDR3 DNA: TGCAGTGCTCTCTGGGACAGAAATCAGCCCCAGCATTTT
CDR3 protein: CSALWDRNQPQHF

D gene: NA
V gene: TRBV7-2
clone size: many
J gene: TRBJ1-1
CDR3 length: 14
CDR3 DNA: TGTGCCAGCGGCCTGACACTAGGGGACACTGAAGCTTTCTTT
CDR3 protein: CASGLTLGDTEAFF

D gene: NA
V gene: TRBV7-9
clone size: many
J gene: TRBJ2-7
CDR3 length: 14
CDR3 DNA: TGTGCCAGCAGCTTGGCGGATGATTTATACGAGCAGTACTTC
CDR3 protein: CASSLADDLYEQYF

D gene: TRBD1
V gene: TRBV11-2
clone size: many
J gene: TRBJ1-5
CDR3 length: 17
CDR3 DNA: TGTGCCAGCAGCTGGGCAACCGGGACAGGGTATGCTCAGCCCCAGCATTTT
CDR3 protein: CASSWATGTGYAQPQHF

D gene: TRBD1
V gene: TRBV7-9
clone size: NA
J gene: TRBJ1-1
CDR3 length: 15
CDR3 DNA: TGTGCCAGCAGCCTACTCCAGGGGGTGAACACTGAAGCTTTCTTT
CDR3 protein: CASSLLQGVNTEAFF

D gene: NA
V gene: TRBV6-2/TRBV6-3
clone size: many
J gene: TRBJ1-1
CDR3 length: 14
CDR3 DNA: TGTGCCAGCACCAACCGGGCGGGAGACACTGAAGCTTTCTTT
CDR3 protein: CASTNRAGDTEAFF

D gene: NA
V gene: TRBV2
clone size: few
J gene: TRBJ1-5
CDR3 length: 14
CDR3 DNA: TGTGCCAGCACCCTCGGGCGGGATGATCAGCCCCAGCATTTT
CDR3 protein: CASTLGRDDQPQHF

D gene: NA
V gene: TRBV24-1
clone size: many
J gene: TRBJ1-2
CDR3 length: 14
CDR3 DNA: TGTGCCACCAGTGATTACGAGACTAACTATGGCTACACCTTC
CDR3 protein: CATSDYETNYGYTF

D gene: NA
V gene: TRBV27
clone size: few
J gene: TRBJ2-7
CDR3 length: 12
CDR3 DNA: TGTGCCAGCAGTTTTGGGGGAAAAGAGCAGTACTTC
CDR3 protein: CASSFGGKEQYF

D gene: TRBD1
V gene: TRBV12-3/TRBV12-4
clone size: few
J gene: TRBJ1-2
CDR3 length: 16
CDR3 DNA: TGTGCCAGCAGTCTCGGGTTGACAGGGGGCGGCTATGGCTACACCTTC
CDR3 protein: CASSLGLTGGGYGYTF

D gene: NA
V gene: TRBV6-5
clone size: NA
J gene: TRBJ2-2
CDR3 length: 13
CDR3 DNA: TGTGCCAGCAGTTACTCGTCAGTCGGGGAGCTGTTTTTT
CDR3 protein: CASSYSSVGELFF

D gene: TRBD1
V gene: TRBV20-1
clone size: many
J gene: TRBJ1-1
CDR3 length: 13
CDR3 DNA: TGCAGTGCCCCACAGGGGGGTAACACTGAAGCTTTCTTT
CDR3 protein: CSAPQGGNTEAFF

D gene: NA
V gene: TRBV6-1
clone size: many
J gene: TRBJ1-5
CDR3 length: 15
CDR3 DNA: TGTGCCAGCAGTGACGCGAGGGGAAGCAATCAGCCCCAGCATTTT
CDR3 protein: CASSDARGSNQPQHF

D gene: NA
V gene: TRBV19
clone size: few
J gene: TRBJ2-2
CDR3 length: 13
CDR3 DNA: TGTGCCAGTTCGACAGCGAACACCGGGGAGCTGTTTTTT
CDR3 protein: CASSTANTGELFF

D gene: NA
V gene: TRBV12-3/TRBV12-4
clone size: many
J gene: TRBJ1-2
CDR3 length: 11
CDR3 DNA: TGTGCCAGCACAACAGGGTATGGCTACACCTTC
CDR3 protein: CASTTGYGYTF

D gene: NA
V gene: TRBV6-5
clone size: many
J gene: TRBJ2-7
CDR3 length: 12
CDR3 DNA: TGTGCCAGCAGAGTGACTAGAGGCGAGCAGTACTTC
CDR3 protein: CASRVTRGEQYF

D gene: NA
V gene: TRBV24-1
clone size: many
J gene: TRBJ1-1
CDR3 length: 13
CDR3 DNA: TGTGCCACCAGTGAATCTAAGAGCACTGAAGCTTTCTTT
CDR3 protein: CATSESKSTEAFF

D gene: NA
V gene: TRBV12-3/TRBV12-4
clone size: NA
J gene: TRBJ2-7
CDR3 length: 15
CDR3 DNA: TGTGCCAGCAAATTCGACCGTCGGACGACGTACGAGCAGTACTTC
CDR3 protein: CASKFDRRTTYEQYF

D gene: NA
V gene: TRBV7-8
clone size: many
J gene: TRBJ2-5
CDR3 length: 13
CDR3 DNA: TGTGCCAGCAGCTTATTCGTACAAGAGACCCAGTACTTC
CDR3 protein: CASSLFVQETQYF

D gene: TRBD2
V gene: TRBV20-1
clone size: NA
J gene: TRBJ2-5
CDR3 length: 13
CDR3 DNA: TGCAGTGCTACTAGCGGGGGGGCTGAGACCCAGTACTTC
CDR3 protein: CSATSGGAETQYF

D gene: NA
V gene: TRBV11-1
clone size: NA
J gene: TRBJ1-1
CDR3 length: 13
CDR3 DNA: TGTGCCAGCAGCTTATCCGGGAACACTGAAGCTTGCTTT
CDR3 protein: CASSLSGNTEACF

D gene: TRBD1
V gene: TRBV6-2/TRBV6-3
clone size: few
J gene: TRBJ2-5
CDR3 length: 15
CDR3 DNA: TGTGCCAGCAGTTACCTGGACAGGACCCAAGAGACCCAGTACTTC
CDR3 protein: CASSYLDRTQETQYF

D gene: NA
V gene: TRBV29-1
clone size: many
J gene: TRBJ2-4
CDR3 length: 11
CDR3 DNA: TGCAGCGTTGTGAGCAAAAACATTCAGTACTTC
CDR3 protein: CSVVSKNIQYF

D gene: NA
V gene: TRBV6-1
clone size: NA
J gene: TRBJ1-5
CDR3 length: 15
CDR3 DNA: TGTGCCAGCAGGGACACACAGGGAGATTATCAGCCCCAGCATTTT
CDR3 protein: CASRDTQGDYQPQHF

D gene: TRBD1
V gene: TRBV12-5
clone size: NA
J gene: TRBJ1-5
CDR3 length: 15
CDR3 DNA: TGTGCTAGTGGTGACAGGGGCGGTAGCAATCAGCCCCAGCATTTT
CDR3 protein: CASGDRGGSNQPQHF

D gene: TRBD1
V gene: TRBV9
clone size: NA
J gene: TRBJ2-7
CDR3 length: 15
CDR3 DNA: TGTGCCAGCAGCGCAGGGACAGGGAAATCCTACGAGCAGTACTTC
CDR3 protein: CASSAGTGKSYEQYF

D gene: TRBD1
V gene: TRBV7-9
clone size: NA
J gene: TRBJ1-2
CDR3 length: 13
CDR3 DNA: TGTGCCAGCAGCTTGGAGGGGGCGCCTGGCTACACCTTC
CDR3 protein: CASSLEGAPGYTF

D gene: NA
V gene: TRBV4-3
clone size: many
J gene: TRBJ2-5
CDR3 length: 15
CDR3 DNA: TGCGCCAGCAGCCATGACGAGACTAGGAGGGTGGCCCAGTACTTC
CDR3 protein: CASSHDETRRVAQYF

D gene: NA
V gene: TRBV7-2
clone size: few
J gene: TRBJ2-2
CDR3 length: 15
CDR3 DNA: TGTGCCAGCAGCTTAGGCAGGGGGGCCACCGGGGAGCTGTTTTTT
CDR3 protein: CASSLGRGATGELFF

D gene: NA
V gene: TRBV6-1
clone size: NA
J gene: TRBJ1-5
CDR3 length: 13
CDR3 DNA: TGTGCCAGCAGTGTACAGGGAAGACAGCCCCAGCATTTT
CDR3 protein: CASSVQGRQPQHF

D gene: NA
V gene: TRBV14
clone size: NA
J gene: TRBJ1-2
CDR3 length: 13
CDR3 DNA: TGTGCCAGCAGCCAAGTACAGCACTATGGCTACACCTTC
CDR3 protein: CASSQVQHYGYTF

D gene: TRBD2
V gene: TRBV27
clone size: many
J gene: TRBJ2-7
CDR3 length: 15
CDR3 DNA: TGTGCCAGCAGTTTATCGGGACTAGTGTGGAACGAGCAGTACTTC
CDR3 protein: CASSLSGLVWNEQYF

D gene: TRBD1
V gene: TRBV18
clone size: NA
J gene: TRBJ2-7
CDR3 length: 14
CDR3 DNA: TGTGCCAGCTCACCAACAGGGGTTGGATACGAGCAGTACTTC
CDR3 protein: CASSPTGVGYEQYF

D gene: NA
V gene: TRBV10-3
clone size: many
J gene: TRBJ2-5
CDR3 length: 14
CDR3 DNA: NA
CDR3 protein: CAISDGLSWETQYF